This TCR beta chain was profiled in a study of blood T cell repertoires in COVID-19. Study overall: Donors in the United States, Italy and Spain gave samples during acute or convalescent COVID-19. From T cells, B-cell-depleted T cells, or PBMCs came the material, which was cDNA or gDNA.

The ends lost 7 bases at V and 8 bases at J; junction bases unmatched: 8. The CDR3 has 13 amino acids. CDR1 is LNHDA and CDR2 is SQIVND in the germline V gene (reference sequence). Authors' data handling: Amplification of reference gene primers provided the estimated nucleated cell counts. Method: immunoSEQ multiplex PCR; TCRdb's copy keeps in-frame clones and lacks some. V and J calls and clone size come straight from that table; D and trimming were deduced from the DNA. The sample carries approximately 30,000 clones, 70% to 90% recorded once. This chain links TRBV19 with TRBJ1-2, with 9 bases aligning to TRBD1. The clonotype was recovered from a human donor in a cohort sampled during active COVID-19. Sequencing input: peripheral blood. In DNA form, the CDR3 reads TGTGCCAGTAATCTACAGGGGGCAGGGGGCTACACCTTC. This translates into CASNLQGAGGYTF.